The clone carrying this T cell receptor beta chain showed up just a few times. No antigen is known for it. Noted time point: blood at routine non-recurrence follow-up after resection. Unsorted samples of tumor, nontumor lung or frozen PBMC had their whole RNA sequenced. The entry originates in a study of spatial heterogeneity in lung cancer. Study overall: Sequences of the beta chain were consistently detected in greater numbers than alpha-chain sequences. More than nine raw reads, on average, carried each unique TCR and UMI combination.

General study points: More often at tumor resection than at routine follow-up, ubiquitous expanded tumor TCRs were detected in the blood.

Single TCR cDNA molecules each had their own unique molecular identifier. MiXCR, run by TCRdb on the 5' RACE reads, gives a single entry per CDR3 protein. This table has some 54,000 distinct CDR3 sequences, around 7.7% appearing once. The germline V gene has CDR1 SGHTA and CDR2 FQGNSA. The trim removed 7 bases at V and 6 bases at J, leaving 6 bases unmatched. CDR3 size: 13 residues. The chain combines TRBV7-2 with TRBJ1-3; the match to TRBD1 covers 7 bases. The TCR originated in a female donor with early-stage non-small cell lung cancer. The input for sequencing was PBMCs, taken at follow-up. CDR3 amino acids: CASMRGTANTIYF. The CDR3 bases are TGTGCCAGCATGCGGGGGACAGCAAACACCATATATTTT.